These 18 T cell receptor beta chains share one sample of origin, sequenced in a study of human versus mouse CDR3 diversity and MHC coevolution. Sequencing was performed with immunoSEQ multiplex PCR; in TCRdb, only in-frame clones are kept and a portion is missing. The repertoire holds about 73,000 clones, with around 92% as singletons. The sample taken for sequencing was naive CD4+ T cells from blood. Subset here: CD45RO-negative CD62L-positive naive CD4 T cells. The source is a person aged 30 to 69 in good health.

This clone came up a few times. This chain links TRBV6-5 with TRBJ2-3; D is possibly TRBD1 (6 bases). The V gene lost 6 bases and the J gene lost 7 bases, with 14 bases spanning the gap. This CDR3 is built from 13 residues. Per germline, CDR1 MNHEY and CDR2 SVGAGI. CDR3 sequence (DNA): TGTGCCAGCAGAAGGGGGTCCGATTATACGCAGTATTTT. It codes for CASRRGSDYTQYF.

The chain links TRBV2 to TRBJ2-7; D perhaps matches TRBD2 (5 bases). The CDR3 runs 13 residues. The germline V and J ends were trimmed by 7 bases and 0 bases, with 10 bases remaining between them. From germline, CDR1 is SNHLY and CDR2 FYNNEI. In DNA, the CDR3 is TGTGCCAGCACGGGATTGACCTCCTACGAGCAGTACTTC. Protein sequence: CASTGLTSYEQYF.

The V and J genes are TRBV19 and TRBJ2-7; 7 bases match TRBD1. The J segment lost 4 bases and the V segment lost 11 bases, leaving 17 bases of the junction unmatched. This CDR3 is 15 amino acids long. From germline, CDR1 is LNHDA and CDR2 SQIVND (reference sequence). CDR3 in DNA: TGTGCCTCCCAGGCCGCCGGGACAGCAGTTTACGAGCAGTACTTC. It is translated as CASQAAGTAVYEQYF. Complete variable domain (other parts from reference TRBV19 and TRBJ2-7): DGGITQSPKYLFRKEGQNVTLSCEQNLNHDAMYWYRQDPGQGLRLIYYSQIVNDFQKGDIAEGYSVSREKKESFPLTVTSAQKNPTAFYLCASQAAGTAVYEQYFGPGTRLTVT.

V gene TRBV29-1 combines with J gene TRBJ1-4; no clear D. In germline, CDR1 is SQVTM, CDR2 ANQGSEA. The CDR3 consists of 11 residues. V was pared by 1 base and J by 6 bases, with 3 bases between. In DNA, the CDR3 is TGCAGCGTTGAAGCTTATGAAAAACTGTTTTTT. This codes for CSVEAYEKLFF.

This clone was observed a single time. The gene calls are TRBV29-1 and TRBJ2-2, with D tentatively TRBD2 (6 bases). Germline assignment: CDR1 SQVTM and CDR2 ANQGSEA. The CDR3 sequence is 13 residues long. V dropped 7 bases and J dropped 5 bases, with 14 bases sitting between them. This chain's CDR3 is CSAWYGGTGELFF. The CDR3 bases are TGCAGCGCTTGGTATGGGGGGACCGGGGAGCTGTTTTTT.

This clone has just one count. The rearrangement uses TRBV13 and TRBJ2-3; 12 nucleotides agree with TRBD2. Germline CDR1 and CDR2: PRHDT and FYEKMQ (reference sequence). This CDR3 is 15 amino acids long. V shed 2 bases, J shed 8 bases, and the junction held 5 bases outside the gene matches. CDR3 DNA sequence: TGTGCCAGCAGCTTACTAGCGGGGGGGCCCCTTACGCAGTATTTT. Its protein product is CASSLLAGGPLTQYF.

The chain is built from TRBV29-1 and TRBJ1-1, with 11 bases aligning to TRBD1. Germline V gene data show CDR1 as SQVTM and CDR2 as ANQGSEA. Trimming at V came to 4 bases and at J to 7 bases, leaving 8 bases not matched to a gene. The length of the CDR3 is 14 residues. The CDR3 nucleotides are TGCAGCGTTGCAGGACAGGGGGCTACCTTTGAAGCTTTCTTT. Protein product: CSVAGQGATFEAFF.

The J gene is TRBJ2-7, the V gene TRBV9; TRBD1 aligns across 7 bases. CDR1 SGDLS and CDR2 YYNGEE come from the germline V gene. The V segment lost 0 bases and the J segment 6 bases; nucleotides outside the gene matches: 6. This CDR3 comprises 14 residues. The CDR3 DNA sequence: TGTGCCAGCAGCGTAGGCCTAGGGGGCGGCGAGCAGTACTTC. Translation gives CASSVGLGGGEQYF. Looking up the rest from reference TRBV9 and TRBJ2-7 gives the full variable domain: DSGVTQTPKHLITATGQRVTLRCSPRSGDLSVYWYQQSLDQGLQFLIQYYNGEERAKGNILERFSAQQFPDLHSELNLSSLELGDSALYFCASSVGLGGGEQYFGPGTRLTVT.

Written as DNA, the CDR3 is TGTGCCAGCTCACCGGAGCGGGCTGGAAACACCATATATTTT. It translates to CASSPERAGNTIYF. The chain is built from TRBV18 and TRBJ1-3; D not resolved. The CDR3 extends over 14 amino acids. The ends were cut back, 3 bases at V and 2 bases at J, with 8 bases in the middle. In germline, CDR1 is KGHSH, CDR2 LQKENI.

The CDR3 DNA reads TGCGCCAGCAGCCAAGCGACAGGGAGCTACTATGGCTACACCTTC. Translated, it gives CASSQATGSYYGYTF. This chain uses TRBV4-1 with TRBJ1-2, with 7 bases aligning to TRBD1. The CDR3 is made up of 15 amino acids. Germline V gives CDR1 MGHRA, CDR2 YSYEKL. V dropped 1 base and J dropped 3; count of bases not matched to a gene: 5.

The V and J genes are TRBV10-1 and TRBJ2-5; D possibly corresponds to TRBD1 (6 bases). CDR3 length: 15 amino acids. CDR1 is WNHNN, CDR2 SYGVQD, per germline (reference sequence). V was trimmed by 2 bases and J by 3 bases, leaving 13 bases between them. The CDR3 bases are TGCGCCAGCAGTGAGCCCGGGACAAAAGAAGAGACCCAGTACTTC. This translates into CASSEPGTKEETQYF.

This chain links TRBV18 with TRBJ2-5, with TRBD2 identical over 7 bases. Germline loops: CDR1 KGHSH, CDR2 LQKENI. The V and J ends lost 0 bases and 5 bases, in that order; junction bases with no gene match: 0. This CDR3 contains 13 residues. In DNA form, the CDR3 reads TGTGCCAGCTCACCACCGGGGGGGGAGACCCAGTACTTC. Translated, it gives CASSPPGGETQYF.

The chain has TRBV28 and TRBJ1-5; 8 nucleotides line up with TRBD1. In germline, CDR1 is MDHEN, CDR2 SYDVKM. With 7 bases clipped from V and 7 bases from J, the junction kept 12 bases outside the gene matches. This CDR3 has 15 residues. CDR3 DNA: TGTGCCAGCACCCTCGCAGGGGGCCTTCAACAGCCCCAGCATTTT. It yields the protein CASTLAGGLQQPQHF.

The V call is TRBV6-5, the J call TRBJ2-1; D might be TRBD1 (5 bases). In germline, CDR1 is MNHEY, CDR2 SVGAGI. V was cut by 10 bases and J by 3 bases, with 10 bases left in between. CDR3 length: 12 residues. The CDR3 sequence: CATWGSYNEQFF. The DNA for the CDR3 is TGTGCCACGTGGGGCAGCTACAATGAGCAGTTCTTC.

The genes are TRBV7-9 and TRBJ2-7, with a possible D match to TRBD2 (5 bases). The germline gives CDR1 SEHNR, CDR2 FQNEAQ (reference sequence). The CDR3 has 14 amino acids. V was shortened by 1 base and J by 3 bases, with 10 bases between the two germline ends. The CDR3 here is CASSLVNSGYEQYF. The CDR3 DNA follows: TGTGCCAGCAGCTTAGTAAACAGCGGCTACGAGCAGTACTTC.

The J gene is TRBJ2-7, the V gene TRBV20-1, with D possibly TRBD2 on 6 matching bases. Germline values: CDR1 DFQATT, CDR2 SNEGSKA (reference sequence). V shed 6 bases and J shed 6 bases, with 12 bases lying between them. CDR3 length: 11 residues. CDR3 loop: CSAEPGGEQYF. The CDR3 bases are TGCAGTGCCGAGCCCGGGGGCGAGCAGTACTTC.

CDR3 nucleotides: TGTGCCAGCAGCTCCCCGGGACAGCGCACAGATACGCAGTATTTT. Its protein product is CASSSPGQRTDTQYF. This chain connects TRBV7-2 to TRBJ2-3; TRBD1 matches 7 bases. This CDR3 has 15 residues. Per germline, CDR1 SGHTA and CDR2 FQGNSA. Trimming cost V 4 bases and J 1 base; bases outside gene matches: 5. The complete variable domain, with remaining parts taken from reference TRBV7-2 and TRBJ2-3, reads GAGVSQSPSNKVTEKGKDVELRCDPISGHTALYWYRQSLGQGLEFLIYFQGNSAPDKSGLPSDRFSAERTGGSVSTLTIQRTQQEDSAVYLCASSSPGQRTDTQYFGPGTRLTVL.

Here the CDR3 DNA reads TGTGCCATCAGTGAGATAGGGGCGGACATTCAGTACTTC. Residues: CAISEIGADIQYF. This chain joins TRBV10-3 and TRBJ2-4, with a possible D match to TRBD1 (5 bases). V gave up 2 bases and J gave up 8 bases, with 10 bases separating them. Germline assignment: CDR1 ENHRY and CDR2 SYGVKD. The CDR3 loop spans 13 amino acids.